The rows below give T cell receptor beta chains drawn from one sample of a study of blood T cell repertoires in COVID-19. Produced via immunoSEQ multiplex PCR; TCRdb's table is partial and in-frame only. The data hold approximately 500,000 clones, with less than 90% observed a single time. Sequencing input: peripheral blood. The receptor source for this set is a woman aged 50 to 60 with COVID-19, enrolled during active disease. Each CDR3 is given with its conserved first and last residue. The order of the fields is V gene, J gene, CDR3 protein.

V gene: TRBV7-2; J gene: TRBJ1-1; CDR3 protein: CASSPGVGHMNTEAFF
V gene: TRBV7-9; J gene: TRBJ2-7; CDR3 protein: CASSPGLPQQYF
V gene: TRBV30; J gene: TRBJ1-3; CDR3 protein: CAWSPGTAGNTIYF
V gene: TRBV3-1/TRBV3-2; J gene: TRBJ2-7; CDR3 protein: CASSRISPGGLYEQYF
V gene: TRBV5-1; J gene: TRBJ2-7; CDR3 protein: CASSPRGGATYEQYF
V gene: TRBV25-1; J gene: TRBJ2-5; CDR3 protein: CASSEFGGWETQYF
V gene: TRBV7-2; J gene: TRBJ1-2; CDR3 protein: CASSFGRDGYTF
V gene: TRBV3-1/TRBV3-2; J gene: TRBJ1-5; CDR3 protein: CASSQRPGPPQHF
V gene: TRBV29-1; J gene: TRBJ2-1; CDR3 protein: CSVGDSQGSSYNEQFF
V gene: TRBV9; J gene: TRBJ2-1; CDR3 protein: CASSPVRDNEQFF
V gene: TRBV6-5; J gene: TRBJ1-1; CDR3 protein: CASSRTGGNTEAFF
V gene: TRBV7-6; J gene: TRBJ1-4; CDR3 protein: CASSPQQASPEKLFF
V gene: TRBV9; J gene: TRBJ2-7; CDR3 protein: CASSVGSGTYEQYF
V gene: TRBV24-1; J gene: TRBJ2-3; CDR3 protein: CATSESRDTQYF
V gene: TRBV27; J gene: TRBJ2-7; CDR3 protein: CASSPGDRRYEQYF
V gene: TRBV7-2; J gene: TRBJ1-2; CDR3 protein: CASSLGGQGWGYTF
V gene: TRBV19; J gene: TRBJ1-5; CDR3 protein: CASSGTGNQPQHF